The clone carrying this T cell receptor (beta chain) was picked up one time. Combining a sample-barcoded 5' primer with a J-beta primer mix, a second PCR ran for about 7 to 11 cycles. TCRdb passed the 5' RACE reads through MiXCR, listing each CDR3 protein once. The profile shows approximately 780,000 distinct CDR3 sequences, roughly 25% of them singletons. These data belong to a study of blood T cells in healthy people across ages. Study details: Template switching captured about one barcoded beta molecule per two T cells.

This CDR3 is built from 17 residues. Germline V CDR1 and CDR2: SGHRS, YFSETQ. V dropped 3 bases and J dropped 1; count of bases not matched to a gene: 10. These records were also assigned to another study, of T cells of mothers and their children.

The clonotype was recovered from a boy aged 5-17 years in good health. The sequenced material came from blood. This chain links TRBV5-1 with TRBJ2-7; 10 bases fit TRBD1. CDR3 coding DNA: TGCGCCAGCAGCTCCGACAGGGGGCTAACCCATTCCTACGAGCAGTACTTC. Protein product: CASSSDRGLTHSYEQYF.